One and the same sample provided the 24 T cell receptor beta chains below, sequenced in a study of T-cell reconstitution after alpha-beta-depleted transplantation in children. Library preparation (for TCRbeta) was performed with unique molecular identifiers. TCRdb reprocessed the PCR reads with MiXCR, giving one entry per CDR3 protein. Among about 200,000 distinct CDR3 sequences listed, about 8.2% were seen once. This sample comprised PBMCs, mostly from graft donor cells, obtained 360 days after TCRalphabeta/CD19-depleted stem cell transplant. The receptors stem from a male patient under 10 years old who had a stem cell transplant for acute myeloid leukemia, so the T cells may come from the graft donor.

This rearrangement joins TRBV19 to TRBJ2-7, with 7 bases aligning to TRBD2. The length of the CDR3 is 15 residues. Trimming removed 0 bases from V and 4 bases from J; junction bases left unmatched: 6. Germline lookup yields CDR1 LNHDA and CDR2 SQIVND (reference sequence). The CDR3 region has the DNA TGTGCCAGTAGTATAGATTCCACTAGCGCGTACGAGCAGTACTTC. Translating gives CASSIDSTSAYEQYF.

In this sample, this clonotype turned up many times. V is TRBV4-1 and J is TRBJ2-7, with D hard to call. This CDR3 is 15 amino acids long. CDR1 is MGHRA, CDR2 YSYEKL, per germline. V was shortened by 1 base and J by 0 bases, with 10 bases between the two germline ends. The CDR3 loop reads CASSQVAASSYEQYV. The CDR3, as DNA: TGCGCCAGCAGCCAAGTTGCAGCTAGCTCCTACGAGCAGTACGTC.

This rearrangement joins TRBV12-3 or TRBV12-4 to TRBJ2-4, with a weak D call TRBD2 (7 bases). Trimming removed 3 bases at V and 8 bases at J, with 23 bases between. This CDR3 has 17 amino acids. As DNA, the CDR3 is TGTGCCAGCAGTTTCGGCGCGGGGGCCTTAAGTGTGGACATTCAGTACTTC. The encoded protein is CASSFGAGALSVDIQYF.

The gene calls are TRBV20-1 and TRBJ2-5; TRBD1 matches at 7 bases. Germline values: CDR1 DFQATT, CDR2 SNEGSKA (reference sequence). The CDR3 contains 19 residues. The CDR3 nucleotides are TGCTGCGCTAGAGATACCTTCGGACAGGCCCGGCTTTACCAAGAGACCCAGTACTTC. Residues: CCARDTFGQARLYQETQYF.

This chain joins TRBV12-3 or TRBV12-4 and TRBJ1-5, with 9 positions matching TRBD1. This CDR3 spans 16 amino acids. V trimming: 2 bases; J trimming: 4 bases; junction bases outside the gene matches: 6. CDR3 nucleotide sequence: TGTGCCAGCAGTTTATCCGGGACAGGGAGGAATCAGCCCCAGCATTTT. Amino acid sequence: CASSLSGTGRNQPQHF.

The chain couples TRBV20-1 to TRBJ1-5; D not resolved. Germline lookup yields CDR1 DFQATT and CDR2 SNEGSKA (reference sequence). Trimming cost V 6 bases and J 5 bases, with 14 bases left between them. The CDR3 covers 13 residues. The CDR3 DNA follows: TGCAGTGCCCGAGGCGGTTGGGATCAGCCCCAGCATTTT. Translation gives CSARGGWDQPQHF.

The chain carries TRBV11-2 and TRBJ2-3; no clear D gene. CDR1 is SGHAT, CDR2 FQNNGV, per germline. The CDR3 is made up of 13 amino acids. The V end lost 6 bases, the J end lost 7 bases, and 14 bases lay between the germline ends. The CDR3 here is CASSSGPTNTQYF. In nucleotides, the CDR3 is TGTGCCAGCAGTTCCGGGCCGACCAATACGCAGTATTTT. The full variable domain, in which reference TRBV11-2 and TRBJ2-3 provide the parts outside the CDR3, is EAGVAQSPRYKIIEKRQSVAFWCNPISGHATLYWYQQILGQGPKLLIQFQNNGVVDDSQLPKDRFSAERLKGVDSTLKIQPAKLEDSAVYLCASSSGPTNTQYFGPGTRLTVL.

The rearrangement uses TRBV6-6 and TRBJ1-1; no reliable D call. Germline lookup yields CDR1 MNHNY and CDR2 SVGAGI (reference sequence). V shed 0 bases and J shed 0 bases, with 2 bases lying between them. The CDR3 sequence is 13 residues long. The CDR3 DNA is TGTGCCAGCAGTTACTCTCTGAACACTGAAGCTTTCTTT. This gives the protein CASSYSLNTEAFF.

The DNA for the CDR3 is TGTGCCAGCAGCCAAACCGAGGACAGGGGGTTTGGAAACACCATATATTTT. Translating it yields CASSQTEDRGFGNTIYF. The chain recombines TRBV4-2 with TRBJ1-3; 10 bases are shared with TRBD1. Trimming removed 2 bases from V and 3 bases from J; junction bases left unmatched: 7. Germline values: CDR1 LGHNA, CDR2 YNFKEQ. This CDR3 region has 17 residues.

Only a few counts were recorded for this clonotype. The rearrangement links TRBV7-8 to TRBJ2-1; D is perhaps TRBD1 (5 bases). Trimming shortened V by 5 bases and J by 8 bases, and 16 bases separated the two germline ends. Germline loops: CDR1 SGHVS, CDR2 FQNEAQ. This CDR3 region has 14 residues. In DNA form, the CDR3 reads TGTGCCAGCAGCCACTGGACAAGTATCGATGAGCAGTTCTTC. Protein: CASSHWTSIDEQFF.

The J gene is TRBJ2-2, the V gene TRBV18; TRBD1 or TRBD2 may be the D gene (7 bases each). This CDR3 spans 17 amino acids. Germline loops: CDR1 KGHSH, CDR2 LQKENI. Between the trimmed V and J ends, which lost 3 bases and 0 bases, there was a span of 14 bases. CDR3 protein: CASSPQSGTANTGELFF. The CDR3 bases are TGTGCCAGCTCACCTCAGAGCGGGACAGCGAACACCGGGGAGCTGTTTTTT.

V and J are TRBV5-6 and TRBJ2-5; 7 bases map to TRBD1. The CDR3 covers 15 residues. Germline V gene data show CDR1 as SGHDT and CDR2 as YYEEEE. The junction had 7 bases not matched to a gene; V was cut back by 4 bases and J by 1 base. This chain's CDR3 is CASSVYRGTQETQYF. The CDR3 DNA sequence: TGTGCCAGCAGCGTATACAGGGGCACCCAAGAGACCCAGTACTTC.

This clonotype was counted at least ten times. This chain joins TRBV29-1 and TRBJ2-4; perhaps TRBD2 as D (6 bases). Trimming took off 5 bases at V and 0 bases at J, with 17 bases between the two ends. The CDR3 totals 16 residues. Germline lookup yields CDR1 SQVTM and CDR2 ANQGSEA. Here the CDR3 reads CSVFSGTPKAKNIQYF. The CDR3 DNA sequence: TGCAGCGTTTTCTCGGGGACTCCCAAAGCCAAAAACATTCAGTACTTC.

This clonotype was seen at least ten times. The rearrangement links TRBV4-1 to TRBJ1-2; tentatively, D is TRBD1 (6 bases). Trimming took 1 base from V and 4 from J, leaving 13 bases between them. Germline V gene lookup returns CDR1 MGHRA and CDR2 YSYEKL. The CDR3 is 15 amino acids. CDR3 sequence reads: CASSQGTRGGYGYTF. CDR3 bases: TGCGCCAGCAGCCAAGGAACCCGAGGGGGCTATGGCTACACCTTC.

Here the CDR3 reads CSVEGGLQETQYF. The CDR3 nucleotides are TGCAGCGTTGAAGGGGGACTCCAAGAGACCCAGTACTTC. V usage is TRBV29-1 and J usage is TRBJ2-5, with a tentative D call TRBD2 (6 bases). The V and J ends lost 1 base and 1 base respectively, with 7 bases between them. This CDR3 has 13 residues. Germline V gene lookup returns CDR1 SQVTM and CDR2 ANQGSEA.

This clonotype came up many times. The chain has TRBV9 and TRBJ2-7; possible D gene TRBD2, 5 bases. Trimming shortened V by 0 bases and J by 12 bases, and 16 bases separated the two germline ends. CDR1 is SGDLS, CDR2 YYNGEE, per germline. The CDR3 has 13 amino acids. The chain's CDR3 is CASSVVASSPPYF. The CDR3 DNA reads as TGTGCCAGCAGCGTAGTGGCTAGCAGCCCCCCGTACTTC.

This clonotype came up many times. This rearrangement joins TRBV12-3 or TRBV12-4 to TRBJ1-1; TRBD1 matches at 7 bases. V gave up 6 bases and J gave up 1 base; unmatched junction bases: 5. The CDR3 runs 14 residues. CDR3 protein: CASSPQGTNTEAFF. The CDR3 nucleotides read TGTGCCAGCAGCCCACAGGGGACGAACACTGAAGCTTTCTTT.

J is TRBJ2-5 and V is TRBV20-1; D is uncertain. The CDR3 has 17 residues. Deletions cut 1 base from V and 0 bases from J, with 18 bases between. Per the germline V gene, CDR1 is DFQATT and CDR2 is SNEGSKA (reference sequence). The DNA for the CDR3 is TGCAGTGCTAGAGGAAAACTCCAGTTGGTGTACCAAGAGACCCAGTACTTC. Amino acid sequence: CSARGKLQLVYQETQYF.

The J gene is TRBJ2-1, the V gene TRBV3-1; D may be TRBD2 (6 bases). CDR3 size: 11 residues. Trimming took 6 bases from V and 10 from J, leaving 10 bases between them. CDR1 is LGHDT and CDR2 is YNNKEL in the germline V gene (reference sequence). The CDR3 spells CASRLASEQFF. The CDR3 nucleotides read TGTGCCAGCAGACTAGCATCCGAGCAGTTCTTC.

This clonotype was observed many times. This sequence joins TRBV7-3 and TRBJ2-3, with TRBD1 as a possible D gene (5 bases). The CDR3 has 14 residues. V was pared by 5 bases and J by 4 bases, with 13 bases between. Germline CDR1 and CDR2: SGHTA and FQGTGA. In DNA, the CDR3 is TGTGCCAGCAGCCTGGCAGGGATTGCAGATACGCAGTATTTT. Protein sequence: CASSLAGIADTQYF.

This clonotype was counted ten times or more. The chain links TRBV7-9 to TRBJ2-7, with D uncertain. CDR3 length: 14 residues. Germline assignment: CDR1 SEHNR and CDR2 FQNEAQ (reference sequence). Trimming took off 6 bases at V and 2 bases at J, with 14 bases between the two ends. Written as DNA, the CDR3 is TGTGCCAGCAGTCCCCGAATGCCGCCCTACGAGCAGTACGTC. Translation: CASSPRMPPYEQYV.

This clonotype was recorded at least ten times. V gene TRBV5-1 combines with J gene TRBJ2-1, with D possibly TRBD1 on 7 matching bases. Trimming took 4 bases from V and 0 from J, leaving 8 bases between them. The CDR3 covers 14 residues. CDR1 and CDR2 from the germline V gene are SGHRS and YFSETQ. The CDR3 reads CASSQGGSYNEQFF. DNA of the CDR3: TGCGCCAGCAGCCAGGGGGGCTCCTACAATGAGCAGTTCTTC. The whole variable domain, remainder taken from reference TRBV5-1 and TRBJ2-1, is KAGVTQTPRYLIKTRGQQVTLSCSPISGHRSVSWYQQTPGQGLQFLFEYFSETQRNKGNFPGRFSGRQFSNSRSEMNVSTLELGDSALYLCASSQGGSYNEQFFGPGTRLTVL.

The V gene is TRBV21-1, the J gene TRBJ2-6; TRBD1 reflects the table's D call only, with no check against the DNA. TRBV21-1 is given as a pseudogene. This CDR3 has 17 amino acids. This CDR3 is CASSSGIRGSGANVLTF. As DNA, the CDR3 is TGTGCCAGCAGCAGTGGTATAAGGGGTTCGGGGGCCAACGTCCTGACTTTC.

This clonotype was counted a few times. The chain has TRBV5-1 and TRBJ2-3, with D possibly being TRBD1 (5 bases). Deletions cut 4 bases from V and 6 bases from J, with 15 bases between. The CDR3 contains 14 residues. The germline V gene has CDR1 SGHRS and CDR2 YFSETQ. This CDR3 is CASSASRARDTQYF. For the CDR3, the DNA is TGCGCCAGCAGCGCTTCCAGGGCGCGCGATACGCAGTATTTT.